Listed below are T cell receptor beta chains from one sample, sequenced in a study of blood T cell repertoires in COVID-19. Profiled with immunoSEQ multiplex PCR; TCRdb holds only in-frame clones, not every one. The repertoire holds 150,000 to 200,000 clones, with roughly nine tenths as singletons. The source material was peripheral blood. All receptors come from a man aged 18 to 30 who had recovered from COVID-19. Both conserved end residues are part of each CDR3. D genes are given only for firm matches. Clone size appears in some rows only: once, few, many, or a class for an expanded clone.

abundance,j_gene,d_gene,v_gene,CDR3nt,CDR3aa
-,TRBJ1-1,-,TRBV27,TGTGCCAGCAGTTTATCGCAGGGCGGCACTGAAGCTTTCTTT,CASSLSQGGTEAFF
-,TRBJ1-6,-,TRBV12-3/TRBV12-4,TGTGCCAGCAGTTTAGATCAGGATTCACCCCTCCACTTT,CASSLDQDSPLHF
-,TRBJ2-5,-,TRBV6-5,TGTGCCAGCAACGGACAGTCCCAAGAGACCCAGTACTTC,CASNGQSQETQYF
-,TRBJ2-7,-,TRBV7-2,TGTGCCAGCAGCTTAAATGTGAGACTAGTAGGGGCCGAGCAGTACTTC,CASSLNVRLVGAEQYF
-,TRBJ2-7,TRBD2,TRBV5-4,TGTGCCAGCAGCTCCGCCCGTGCGGGAGGGCTTCGCGAGCAGTACTTC,CASSSARAGGLREQYF
-,TRBJ2-2,TRBD1,TRBV9,TGTGCCAGCAGCTTAGGGGAAGGGGGCAACCCCTTGACCGGGGAGCTGTTTTTT,CASSLGEGGNPLTGELFF
-,TRBJ2-7,-,TRBV5-1,TGCGCCAGCAGCCCCCTGGAGGGATCGAAACAGTACTTC,CASSPLEGSKQYF
-,TRBJ2-5,-,TRBV4-3,TGCGCCAGCAGCCAAGACGGGGTGGGAGAGACCCAGTACTTC,CASSQDGVGETQYF
-,TRBJ1-6,-,TRBV28,TGTGCCAGCACCGAGACTCCGACGGTCTCACCCCTCCACTTT,CASTETPTVSPLHF
once,TRBJ1-2,TRBD1,TRBV18,TGTGCCAGCTCACCGGGACAGCTGATTCATGGCTACACCTTC,CASSPGQLIHGYTF
-,TRBJ2-7,-,TRBV11-2,TGTGCCAGCAGCCCGAGGACACCGCGGGGCGAGCAGTACTTC,CASSPRTPRGEQYF
-,TRBJ1-1,TRBD1,TRBV19,TGTGCCAGTAGTCTTCAGGGGGCGTGGGGAACTGAAGCTTTCTTT,CASSLQGAWGTEAFF
once,TRBJ1-5,-,TRBV5-6,TGTGCCAGCAGCTGGTGGGGCTCAGCTGACAGTAGCAATCAGCCCCAGCATTTT,CASSWWGSADSSNQPQHF
-,TRBJ1-5,-,TRBV19,TGTGCCAGTAGTATACGCGGGGCACTGAGCAATCAGCCCCAGCATTTT,CASSIRGALSNQPQHF
-,TRBJ2-7,-,TRBV7-9,TGTGCCAGCAGCTTACAGGGGCTTCTCGAGCAGTACTTC,CASSLQGLLEQYF
-,TRBJ2-7,TRBD1,TRBV5-5,TGTGCCAGCAGCTTAAGCCCGGGACAGCCCTACGAGCAGTACTTC,CASSLSPGQPYEQYF
-,TRBJ2-5,TRBD1,TRBV28,TGTGCCAGCAGTTTTTGGGACAGAAAAGAGACCCAGTACTTC,CASSFWDRKETQYF
-,TRBJ2-2,-,TRBV21-1,TGTGCCCCCCCCCGGGTTAACACCGGGGAGCTGTTTTTT,CAPPRVNTGELFF
-,TRBJ2-1,TRBD1,TRBV7-9,TGTGCCAGCAGCCCCCGTCATCAAGACAGGGGTAACTACAATGAGCAGTTCTTC,CASSPRHQDRGNYNEQFF
-,TRBJ2-5,TRBD1,TRBV18,TGTGCCAGCTCACCAGGGACAGGGAGACAAGAGACCCAGTACTTC,CASSPGTGRQETQYF
-,TRBJ2-3,-,TRBV14,TGTGCCAGCAGCCAAGTCATGGGTAGCTATGCCGCAGATACGCAGTATTTT,CASSQVMGSYAADTQYF
-,TRBJ2-7,TRBD1,TRBV15,TGTGCCACCAGCAGAGATCCAATACCACAGGGGGCTTACGAGCAGTACTTC,CATSRDPIPQGAYEQYF
-,TRBJ2-7,TRBD1,TRBV10-1,TGCGCCAGCAGTGATGGGACAGGGCCTCAATACGAGCAGTACTTC,CASSDGTGPQYEQYF
-,TRBJ1-2,-,TRBV28,TGTGCCAGCAGTTTAACCGACAGGCTCTACACCTTC,CASSLTDRLYTF
-,TRBJ2-7,TRBD2,TRBV7-2,TGTGCCAGCACCCGGACTAGCGGAGGACCGGCAAACGAGCAGTACTTC,CASTRTSGGPANEQYF
-,TRBJ1-6,-,TRBV12-3/TRBV12-4,TGTGCCAGCAGTTTAAACAACAAATCACCCCTCCACTTT,CASSLNNKSPLHF
few,TRBJ1-1,-,TRBV19,TGTGCCAGTAGAGCCTCAGGGAAGACTGAAGCTTTCTTT,CASRASGKTEAFF
-,TRBJ2-2,TRBD2,TRBV19,TGTGCCAGTAGCCCCCGGGTAGCGGGAGCCACCGGGGAGCTGTTTTTT,CASSPRVAGATGELFF
-,TRBJ1-1,-,TRBV4-1,TGCGCCAGCAGTCCCTTCAGGGTGAACACTGAAGCTTTCTTT,CASSPFRVNTEAFF
-,TRBJ2-1,-,TRBV6-2/TRBV6-3,TGTGCCAGCAGTTCCTCGGTACGGGACTGGAATGAGCAGTTCTTC,CASSSSVRDWNEQFF
-,TRBJ2-5,-,TRBV27,TGTGCCAGCAGTTTATCGAGGGTTTTCGGAGAGACCCAGTACTTC,CASSLSRVFGETQYF
-,TRBJ2-1,-,TRBV20-1,TGCAGTGCTAGTCAGACAAGCAATGAGCAGTTCTTC,CSASQTSNEQFF
-,TRBJ2-7,TRBD2,TRBV5-6,TGTGCCAGCAGCTTGGGGAGCGGGATTTACGAGCAGTACTTC,CASSLGSGIYEQYF
-,TRBJ1-2,-,TRBV29-1,TGCAGCACCCGGGATTTTGAATATGGCTACACCTTC,CSTRDFEYGYTF
-,TRBJ2-7,-,TRBV25-1,TGTGCCAGGACATGGGACTCCTCCAGCGAGCAGTACTTC,CARTWDSSSEQYF
-,TRBJ1-2,-,TRBV19,TGTGCCAGTAGCAATTCAGGCCCGTCTGGCTACACCTTC,CASSNSGPSGYTF
-,TRBJ2-5,TRBD2,TRBV28,TGTGCCAGCAGTTTGGGGCTAGCGGGAGGTCCAGGGACCCAGTACTTC,CASSLGLAGGPGTQYF
-,TRBJ2-7,TRBD2,TRBV7-2,TGTGCCAGCAAACTAGCGGGAGGGCCTTTATACGAGCAGTACTTC,CASKLAGGPLYEQYF
-,TRBJ2-1,TRBD1,TRBV4-3,TGCGCCAGCAGCCAGCTGGGGACAGGGGTCAATGAGCAGTTCTTC,CASSQLGTGVNEQFF
-,TRBJ2-1,-,TRBV7-6,TGTGCCAGCACCATTGGGGCGGGATCCTACAATGAGCAGTTCTTC,CASTIGAGSYNEQFF
-,TRBJ2-1,TRBD2,TRBV7-9,TGTGCCAGCAGCCGAGCGGGGAGCTCCTACAATGAGCAGTTCTTC,CASSRAGSSYNEQFF
few,TRBJ2-7,TRBD1,TRBV29-1,TGCAGCACCGGGACAGGGAGCGAGCAGTACTTC,CSTGTGSEQYF
-,TRBJ2-7,-,TRBV5-4,TGTGCCAGCAGGCACAGGGAGACCTACGAGCAGTACTTC,CASRHRETYEQYF
-,TRBJ2-2,TRBD1,TRBV27,TGTGCCAGCAGTCTACCCGACAGGGGGGTAGGTGGGGAGCTGTTTTTT,CASSLPDRGVGGELFF
-,TRBJ2-3,-,TRBV4-3,TGCGCCAGCAGCCAAGACATGAGGCTCACAGATACGCAGTATTTT,CASSQDMRLTDTQYF
once,TRBJ1-3,-,TRBV4-1,TGCGCCAGCAGCCAAGATAACAGGAACACCATATATTTT,CASSQDNRNTIYF
-,TRBJ2-7,-,TRBV21-1,TGTGCCAGCAACGAACTATCAACTAGCGGGTATGATCTGGGCGAGCAGTACTTC,CASNELSTSGYDLGEQYF
medium-sized,TRBJ1-3,-,TRBV4-3,TGCGCCAGCAGCCAAGATGTGGCAGGTGCGGGGTACACCATATATTTT,CASSQDVAGAGYTIYF
-,TRBJ2-1,TRBD1,TRBV4-1,TGCGCCAGCAGCCGAACGGGACAGGGAACCTACAATGAGCAGTTCTTC,CASSRTGQGTYNEQFF